These 26 T cell receptor beta chains were sequenced from one sample in a study of identical twins. In TCRdb, the 5' RACE reads were re-called with MiXCR into one record per CDR3 protein. The sample consists of about 660,000 distinct CDR3 sequences, 8.5% to 9.5% of them appearing once. The sample also formed part of further work on yellow fever vaccine responses in identical twins.

Sample: PBMCs. Source of these receptors: a young woman in good health.

The V gene is TRBV29-1, the J gene TRBJ2-4; maybe TRBD2 (6 bases). Trimming removed 2 bases from V and 7 bases from J, with 9 bases in between. This CDR3 region has 12 residues. From germline, CDR1 is SQVTM and CDR2 ANQGSEA. CDR3 in amino acids: CSVESGDNIQYF. Here the CDR3 DNA reads TGCAGCGTTGAATCGGGGGACAACATTCAGTACTTC.

Many counts were recorded for this clonotype. This chain joins TRBV5-1 and TRBJ2-1; D is possibly TRBD2 (6 bases). The CDR3 contains 17 residues. Trimming removed 2 bases from V and 4 bases from J, with 19 bases in between. Germline values: CDR1 SGHRS, CDR2 YFSETQ. CDR3 sequence (DNA): TGCGCCAGCAGCTTCAACCCCGGGACTGATTTTTACAATGAGCAGTTCTTC. This translates into CASSFNPGTDFYNEQFF.

CDR3 bases: TGCGCCAGCAGCCAAGAAGGGCATCCATCTGGGGCCAACGTCCTGACTTTC. This gives the protein CASSQEGHPSGANVLTF. This sequence joins TRBV4-3 and TRBJ2-6; no clear D gene. Looked up from germline, CDR1 is LGHNA and CDR2 is YSLEER. Trimming removed 0 bases at V and 1 base at J, with 10 bases between. CDR3 size: 17 residues.

V usage is TRBV29-1 and J usage is TRBJ2-4; 7 nucleotides match TRBD1. The germline gives CDR1 SQVTM, CDR2 ANQGSEA. The CDR3 runs 15 residues. J lost 4 bases, V lost 2 bases, and 8 bases had no gene match. The chain's CDR3 is CSVELIWDRKNIQYF. Written as DNA, the CDR3 is TGCAGCGTTGAATTGATATGGGACAGAAAAAACATTCAGTACTTC.

V and J are TRBV20-1 and TRBJ2-5; TRBD1 or TRBD2 may be the D gene (5 bases each). CDR3 length: 12 amino acids. V was cut by 2 bases and J by 4 bases, with 8 bases left in between. The germline V gene encodes CDR1 DFQATT and CDR2 SNEGSKA (reference sequence). The CDR3 reads CSARQGPETQYF. In DNA form, the CDR3 reads TGCAGTGCTAGACAGGGACCAGAGACCCAGTACTTC.

The genes are TRBV2 and TRBJ2-1; no firm D call. This CDR3 has 10 amino acids. Between the trimmed V and J ends, which lost 7 bases and 8 bases, there was a span of 6 bases. The germline V gene encodes CDR1 SNHLY and CDR2 FYNNEI. CDR3 sequence (DNA): TGTGCCAGCACTGGAGATGAGCAGTTCTTC. Translation: CASTGDEQFF.

This chain links TRBV7-2 with TRBJ1-1; D is possibly TRBD1 (5 bases). Trimming left V 3 bases short and J 2 bases short, with 13 bases between. The CDR3 is 15 amino acids. Germline V gene sequence: CDR1 SGHTA, CDR2 FQGNSA. CDR3 in amino acids: CASSFRGKLNTEAFF. The CDR3, as DNA: TGTGCCAGCAGCTTCCGGGGCAAGTTAAACACTGAAGCTTTCTTT. Using reference TRBV7-2 and TRBJ1-1 for the parts outside the CDR3, the full variable domain is GAGVSQSPSNKVTEKGKDVELRCDPISGHTALYWYRQSLGQGLEFLIYFQGNSAPDKSGLPSDRFSAERTGGSVSTLTIQRTQQEDSAVYLCASSFRGKLNTEAFFGQGTRLTVV.

The genes are TRBV6-2 or TRBV6-3 and TRBJ2-1; possible D gene TRBD1, 5 bases. The V end was cut by 7 bases, the J end by 10 bases, with 14 bases between. CDR3 length equals 12 residues. Germline CDR1 MNHEY, CDR2 SVGEGT. This CDR3 reads CASTTQAHEQFF. The CDR3 region has the DNA TGTGCCAGCACCACACAGGCCCACGAGCAGTTCTTC.

The rearrangement joins TRBV5-6 to TRBJ1-2; 7 nucleotides align to TRBD1. The CDR3 length is 16 residues. The junction had 10 bases not matched to a gene; V was cut back by 4 bases and J by 1 base. Germline CDR1 is SGHDT and CDR2 is YYEEEE. The CDR3 loop reads CASSVGWDSINYGYTF. The CDR3, as DNA: TGTGCCAGCAGCGTTGGATGGGACAGCATTAACTATGGCTACACCTTC. The full variable domain, in which reference TRBV5-6 and TRBJ1-2 provide the parts outside the CDR3, is DAGVTQSPTHLIKTRGQQVTLRCSPKSGHDTVSWYQQALGQGPQFIFQYYEEEERQRGNFPDRFSGHQFPNYSSELNVNALLLGDSALYLCASSVGWDSINYGYTFGSGTRLTVV.

In its sample, this clonotype was seen a few times. V is TRBV27 and J is TRBJ2-7; 7 bases are a match to TRBD1. The J segment lost 0 bases and the V segment lost 8 bases, leaving 10 bases of the junction unmatched. Germline V CDR1 and CDR2: MNHEY, SMNVEV (reference sequence). This CDR3 has 15 residues. Written as DNA, the CDR3 is TGTGCCAGCCGCCTAAAGAGGGGGCCCTCCTACGAGCAGTACTTC. Amino acids: CASRLKRGPSYEQYF.

This clonotype occurred many times. CDR3 bases: TGTGCCAGCAGCGTACGCGGGGGGGCCACCTACGAGCAGTACTTC. Translated, it gives CASSVRGGATYEQYF. This rearrangement joins TRBV9 to TRBJ2-7; 9 bases line up with TRBD2. V shed 1 base, J shed 2 bases, and the junction held 4 bases outside the gene matches. The CDR3 spans 15 residues. The germline gives CDR1 SGDLS, CDR2 YYNGEE.

The J gene is TRBJ1-5, the V gene TRBV5-5, with D possibly matching TRBD1 (5 bases). V gave up 4 bases and J gave up 4 bases, with 15 bases separating them. This CDR3 spans 15 amino acids. Looked up from germline, CDR1 is SGHKS and CDR2 is YYEKEE (reference sequence). CDR3 nucleotides: TGTGCCAGCAGCCCTATGCAGGGAGTGAATCAGCCCCAGCATTTT. It codes for CASSPMQGVNQPQHF.

The sample holds many counts of this clonotype. The chain employs TRBV6-2 or TRBV6-3 and TRBJ2-1, with D perhaps matching TRBD1 (7 bases). Trimming stripped 6 bases from V and 9 bases from J, with 18 bases between. The CDR3 runs to 14 residues. Germline assignment: CDR1 MNHEY and CDR2 SVGEGT. This chain's CDR3 is CASRAGQKDGEQFF. Here the CDR3 DNA reads TGTGCCAGCAGGGCGGGACAGAAGGACGGTGAGCAGTTCTTC.

This clonotype showed up many times. This chain connects TRBV20-1 to TRBJ2-2, with D unclear. The germline V gene encodes CDR1 DFQATT and CDR2 SNEGSKA (reference sequence). The CDR3 is 14 residues long. The V end was cut by 5 bases, the J end by 3 bases, with 13 bases between. CDR3: CSASAQTDTGELFF. CDR3 DNA sequence: TGCAGTGCTTCGGCACAGACTGACACCGGGGAGCTGTTTTTT.

This clonotype was picked up a small number of times. The CDR3 loop is CATSRDRLGPPFEAFF. The CDR3 region has the DNA TGTGCCACCAGCAGAGATCGGCTGGGACCCCCCTTTGAAGCTTTCTTT. The chain employs TRBV15 and TRBJ1-1, with TRBD1 as a possible D gene (5 bases). Germline CDR1 and CDR2: LNHNV and YYDKDF (reference sequence). This CDR3 is 16 amino acids long. The V end was cut by 0 bases, the J end by 7 bases, with 18 bases between.

This clonotype was counted ten times or more. The chain is built from TRBV5-1 and TRBJ1-1; 10 positions agree with TRBD1. Per germline, CDR1 SGHRS and CDR2 YFSETQ. Unmatched junction bases numbered 1, after V lost 4 bases and J lost 1 base. CDR3 length: 14 amino acids. DNA for the CDR3: TGCGCCAGCAGCGGACAGGGGGGGAACACTGAAGCTTTCTTT. Encoded protein: CASSGQGGNTEAFF.

This chain uses TRBV4-2 with TRBJ2-7, with unresolved D. CDR3 length: 14 residues. Trimming took 0 bases from V and 6 from J, leaving 12 bases between them. Germline-derived CDR1 and CDR2 are LGHNA and YNFKEQ. In DNA, the CDR3 is TGTGCCAGCAGCCAAGATGTGCCGGCCCCCGAGCAGTACTTC. Protein sequence: CASSQDVPAPEQYF.

This clonotype was seen a handful of times. The junction and the germline gene differ at one end; a read error may be behind it. The chain joins TRBV7-7 to TRBJ2-1, with a possible D match to TRBD2 (5 bases). Germline CDR1 SSHAT, CDR2 FNYEAQ (reference sequence). This CDR3 is built from 14 residues. The DNA for the CDR3 is TGTGCTAGCAGCCCGGACTCAACCTACAATGAGCAGTTCTTC. Residues: CASSPDSTYNEQFF.

In this sample, this clonotype turned up a few times. The rearrangement joins TRBV20-1 to TRBJ2-1; maybe TRBD2 (5 bases). Germline V gives CDR1 DFQATT, CDR2 SNEGSKA (reference sequence). The CDR3 extends over 15 amino acids. Deletions cut 0 bases from V and 3 bases from J, with 12 bases between. The CDR3 loop reads CSARDPLGIYNEQFF. Here the CDR3 DNA reads TGCAGTGCTAGAGACCCCCTCGGGATCTACAATGAGCAGTTCTTC.

Only a few counts were recorded for this clonotype. The chain links TRBV6-1 to TRBJ2-3; D remains unclear. Germline assignment: CDR1 MNHNS and CDR2 SASEGT. This CDR3 contains 13 residues. The V end lost 0 bases, the J end lost 5 bases, and 6 bases lay between the germline ends. CDR3 region: CASSEAGLDTQYF. CDR3 bases: TGTGCCAGCAGTGAAGCAGGGTTAGATACGCAGTATTTT.

The chain carries TRBV28 and TRBJ2-7; D not certain. The germline gives CDR1 MDHEN, CDR2 SYDVKM. Trimming removed 5 bases from V and 3 bases from J, with 11 bases in between. The CDR3 has 13 amino acids. CDR3 in DNA: TGTGCCAGCAGTGTAACAGAATACTACGAGCAGTACTTC. It is translated as CASSVTEYYEQYF.

The V call is TRBV20-1, the J call TRBJ2-1, with TRBD1 identical over 11 bases. Per the germline V gene, CDR1 is DFQATT and CDR2 is SNEGSKA (reference sequence). The ends lost 3 bases at V and 2 bases at J; junction bases unmatched: 3. This CDR3 region has 15 residues. The CDR3 here is CSASGGQGAYNEQFF. CDR3 bases: TGCAGTGCTAGTGGGGGACAGGGGGCCTACAATGAGCAGTTCTTC.

This clonotype was counted ten times or more. The V call is TRBV29-1, the J call TRBJ2-4; D unresolved. Per the germline V gene, CDR1 is SQVTM and CDR2 is ANQGSEA. This CDR3 region has 10 residues. With 5 bases removed from V and 5 bases from J, the gap between germline ends came to 4 bases. CDR3 loop: CSVWENIQYF. The CDR3, as DNA: TGCAGCGTTTGGGAAAACATTCAGTACTTC.

V usage is TRBV5-1 and J usage is TRBJ2-5; D possibly corresponds to TRBD1 (5 bases). Trimming removed 3 bases from V and 3 bases from J, with 15 bases in between. This CDR3 has 15 residues. Germline loops: CDR1 SGHRS, CDR2 YFSETQ. The CDR3 reads CASSSNPGKEETQYF. The DNA for the CDR3 is TGCGCCAGCAGCTCGAACCCAGGGAAGGAAGAGACCCAGTACTTC. Full variable domain (rest looked up from reference TRBV5-1 and TRBJ2-5): KAGVTQTPRYLIKTRGQQVTLSCSPISGHRSVSWYQQTPGQGLQFLFEYFSETQRNKGNFPGRFSGRQFSNSRSEMNVSTLELGDSALYLCASSSNPGKEETQYFGPGTRLLVL.

This clonotype showed up many times. This rearrangement joins TRBV6-1 to TRBJ2-5; 15 bases map to TRBD2. V lost 6 bases, J lost 4 bases, and 6 bases stayed unmatched. CDR1 and CDR2 (germline): MNHNS, SASEGT. The CDR3 spans 16 residues. The CDR3: CASSRGLAGGRETQYF. The CDR3 DNA reads as TGTGCCAGCAGCCGAGGACTAGCGGGAGGGCGAGAGACCCAGTACTTC.

The chain uses TRBV12-3 or TRBV12-4 and TRBJ2-5, with 11 bases that match TRBD2. The V gene end was trimmed by 5 bases and the J gene end by 7 bases; junction bases not matched to a gene: 9. The length of the CDR3 is 15 residues. Written as DNA, the CDR3 is TGTGCCAGCAGTCCCGCTAGCGGGGGGCCGGGGACCCAGTACTTC. It translates to CASSPASGGPGTQYF.